This TCR beta chain was found in a study of shared clonotypes between healthy human individuals. CDR3 size: 17 residues. V lost 1 base, J lost 3 bases, and 13 bases stayed unmatched. In germline, CDR1 is SGHRS, CDR2 YFSETQ. The study, taken as a whole, reports: Naive subsets usually exceeded memory subsets in estimated richness.

Libraries were prepared by immunoSEQ multiplex PCR; TCRdb keeps only in-frame clonotypes and omits some of them. The sample carries hundreds of thousands of clones, about nine tenths recorded once. Regarding this clone: Its target is unknown.

This chain joins TRBV5-1 and TRBJ2-7; TRBD1 aligns across 7 bases. The specimen sequenced was memory CD8+ T cells sorted from blood. As for subset: CD45RO+ cells pooled with CCR7-negative TemRA cells. The source of this sequence is a man between 18 and 29 years old in good health. The CDR3: CASSLSPNGQVSYEQYF. In DNA, the CDR3 is TGCGCCAGCAGCTTGTCGCCTAATGGACAGGTCAGCTACGAGCAGTACTTC.